These T cell receptor beta chains were read from a single sample in a study of blood T cell repertoires in COVID-19. Method: immunoSEQ multiplex PCR; TCRdb's copy keeps in-frame clones and lacks some. The table includes 250,000 to 300,000 clones, around 80% detected once. Sequencing was carried out using peripheral blood. These receptors were collected from a man aged 80 or over with acute or convalescent COVID-19. CDR3s include the opening cysteine and the closing phenylalanine or tryptophan.

J gene,V gene,CDR3 protein
TRBJ2-2,TRBV9,CASSGLAGTGELFF
TRBJ2-7,TRBV5-1,CASSLASGGTYEQYF
TRBJ1-5,TRBV19,CASSIRTGGNQPQHF
TRBJ2-7,TRBV29-1,CSAQGLARGYEQYF
TRBJ2-7,TRBV10-3,CAISEGQGDEQYF
TRBJ2-1,TRBV6-2/TRBV6-3,CASSSTSYNEQFF
TRBJ1-3,TRBV5-1,CASSTGDTISGNTIYF
TRBJ2-1,TRBV3-1/TRBV3-2,CASSQAGQGSLGEQFF
TRBJ2-2,TRBV24-1,CATSDPPTGGTGELFF
TRBJ2-6,TRBV15,CATSRGAGGWPSGANVLTF
TRBJ2-7,TRBV10-2,CASIATSGSGGPYEQYF
TRBJ1-1,TRBV5-4,CASRGTANTEAFF
TRBJ2-7,TRBV4-2,CASSQETTSASYEQYF
TRBJ2-7,TRBV6-2/TRBV6-3,CASSYSRLYEQYF
TRBJ2-1,TRBV5-5,CASSLEAGVYNEQFF
TRBJ2-1,TRBV19,CASKGGARNEQFF
TRBJ2-2,TRBV30,CACLLAGYTGELFF